Here is one T cell receptor beta chain with its context. The antigen it recognizes is unknown. No much larger clonotype is one base removed from it; base qualities were not supplied. Unmatched junction bases come to 14, with V trimmed by 5 bases and J by 3 bases. Sequences SNHLY (CDR1) and FYNNEI (CDR2) are obtained from the germline V gene. From cysteine to phenylalanine, the CDR3 is 19 amino acids long. The sequence is cut down to CDR3 DNA, 57 bases in frame from base 1. This sample's time point label indicates: baseline before first vaccination. Vaccinee samples were obtained from the UK trials COV001 and COV002, which included a single-blind randomized controlled phase 2/3 trial of AZD1222 (ChAdOx1 nCoV-19) in healthy adults. Trial participant PBMC samples were collected at day 0 and day 28 after the second dose for TCRbeta chain sequencing. This specimen comes from a study of T cell responses to AZD1222 COVID-19 vaccine (dated by TCRdb to the early 2020s). With respect to the entire study: AZD1222 recipients whose second dose came at about 4 weeks and those whose second dose came at about 12 weeks were combined into one group, since spike-specific TCR depth and breadth did not differ between the two schedules. Trial participants were enrolled by age into 18-55, 56-69 and 70-plus year subgroups, with around 140, 26 and 57 TCR-sequenced participants respectively. TCR sequencing was performed for 230 to 250 trial participants, of whom approximately 200 were given two doses of AZD1222 and 26 were given two doses of MenACWY control vaccine.

General study outcomes and caveats: Because no day 14 peak-response samples were available, repertoires were characterized only after the peak T cell response. The whole spike protein was spanned by vaccine-associated CD4 TCRs, and dominant responses were seen in regions 160-218 and 743-854. Reportedly, almost half of the unique spike-specific TCRs recognized epitopes lying outside the regions that are mutated in the B.1.351 and B.1.1.7 variants. Most participants were white British and females outnumbered males, and the authors suggested that clonal diversity may have been underestimated. Conclusions about previously exposed vaccinees are limited because only six or seven AZD1222 recipients were SARS-CoV-2 seropositive at baseline. In the small 56-69-year group, the increase in depth fell short of significance, most likely because of low power. A significant rise in spike-specific TCR breadth and depth was observed after two AZD1222 doses relative to day 0 and relative to MenACWY recipients.

The CDR3 regions of human TCRbeta chains were analyzed by immunosequencing. Per the source publication's procedure: TCRs in the repertoires were matched against a reference library of SARS-CoV-2-specific TCRs that had been generated with the MIRA antigen-specificity platform. Breadth was defined as the fraction of unique TCRs that were SARS-CoV-2-associated, and depth was defined as the fraction of total T cells that were SARS-CoV-2-associated. Using the MIRA data, each spike-specific TCR was assigned both to the spike region to which the TCR was reactive and to a CD4 or CD8 class. Log10-transformed breadth and depth values were compared by one-way ANOVA with Sidak's multiple comparisons tests. This is the immuneACCESS table as TCRdb keeps it, with only in-frame sequences that have V and J called. A part of the clones is gone; compared with another copy, unresolved V genes explain less than half, and the rest is unexplained. V and J calls and clone size come straight from that table; D and trimming were deduced from the DNA. This sample is represented by some 120,000 clones; approximately 94% of them were singletons. Together, the top ten hold roughly 6.6% of the sample.

Sequenced material: peripheral blood, taken on day 0 of AZD1222 vaccination. The rearranged segments are TRBV2 and TRBJ2-3, and 13 junctional nucleotides match TRBD2. This clonotype was sampled from an adult in good health. DNA sequence: TGTGCCAGCAGTCACTCTGGGACTAGCGGGATGGAAAGGACAGATACGCAGTATTTT. Translated, it reads CASSHSGTSGMERTDTQYF.